This T cell receptor beta chain was obtained from a study of blood T cell repertoires in COVID-19. The cohort comprised adults aged about 18 to 100 years residing in approximately 25 US areas. The length of the CDR3 is 15 residues. The V gene's germline CDR1 is SSHAT and CDR2 FNYEAQ (reference sequence). TCRdb's table, derived via immunoSEQ multiplex PCR, lists solely in-frame clones and lacks some. The profile shows around 300,000 clones, around 91% of them singletons. To note about this clone: The germline gene is not matched at one end of the junction; a read error may be the cause.

The receptor's source is a woman between 18 and 29 years old who had recovered from COVID-19. The chain couples TRBV7-7 to TRBJ2-3; 9 bases map to TRBD2. The sample taken for sequencing was PBMCs or T cells enriched from blood (not recorded which). The CDR3 loop reads CASSLGGGGTDTQYF. The CDR3 DNA follows: TGTGCTAGCAGCTTAGGCGGGGGGGGCACAGATACGCAGTATTTT.